The present entry profiles one TCR beta chain with its context. The data were obtained in a study of response to subunit inactivated influenza vaccine. TCRdb re-analysed the RT-PCR reads in MiXCR, keeping a single row per CDR3 protein. Among over 300,000 distinct CDR3 sequences, 21% were seen once, and the ten largest hold about 9.4%. This CDR3 has 14 residues. Germline V gives CDR1 LNHDA, CDR2 SQIVND (reference sequence). V was shortened by 4 bases and J by 2 bases, with 11 bases between the two germline ends. The sample here was PBMCs from blood, taken roughly 20 months after vaccination. The receptor's source is a man aged 50 to 75 who received an inactivated influenza vaccine. The V and J genes are TRBV19 and TRBJ2-5; D not certain. CDR3 sequence: CASSTSASQETQYF. Written as DNA, the CDR3 is TGTGCCAGTAGTACGTCAGCTTCACAAGAGACCCAGTACTTC.